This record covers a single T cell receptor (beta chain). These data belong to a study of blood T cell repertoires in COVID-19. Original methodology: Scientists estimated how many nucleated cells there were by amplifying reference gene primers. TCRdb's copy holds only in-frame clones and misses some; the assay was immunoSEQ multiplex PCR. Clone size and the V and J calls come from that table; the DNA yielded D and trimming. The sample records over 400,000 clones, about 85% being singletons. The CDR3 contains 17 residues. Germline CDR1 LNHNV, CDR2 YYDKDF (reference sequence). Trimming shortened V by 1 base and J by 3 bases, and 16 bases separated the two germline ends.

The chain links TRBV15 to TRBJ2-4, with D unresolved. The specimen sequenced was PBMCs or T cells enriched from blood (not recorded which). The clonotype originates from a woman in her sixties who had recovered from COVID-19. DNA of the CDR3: TGTGCCACCAGCAGAGTGGGTCTAGGCGTAGGCAAAAACATTCAGTACTTC. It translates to CATSRVGLGVGKNIQYF.